These 30 T cell receptor beta chains were all obtained from the same sample, sequenced in a study of blood T cell repertoires in COVID-19. Measured with immunoSEQ multiplex PCR; TCRdb has only the in-frame clones, and not every one. Among tens of thousands of clones listed, about four fifths were seen once. Sequences were obtained from peripheral blood. These receptors all stem from a man aged 70-80 years with COVID-19, enrolled during active disease.

The V and J genes are TRBV15 and TRBJ2-5, with 12 nucleotides matching TRBD2. Germline assignment: CDR1 LNHNV and CDR2 YYDKDF (reference sequence). This CDR3 is 17 amino acids long. Losses at the gene ends were 2 bases for V and 1 base for J; bases not matched to a gene: 5. In DNA form, the CDR3 reads TGTGCCACCAGCAGAAAAGCTAGCGGGGGGGCCCAAGAGACCCAGTACTTC. Encoded protein: CATSRKASGGAQETQYF.

The chain combines TRBV23-1 with TRBJ2-5, with D uncertain. TRBV23-1 falls under the ORF class, with uncertain function. V lost 2 bases, J lost 9 bases, and 4 bases lay in between. The CDR3 is 10 residues long. CDR3 DNA: TGCGCCAGCAGTCAACAGGCCCAGTACTTC. Translating it yields CASSQQAQYF.

This clone was observed a handful of times. The chain has TRBV28 and TRBJ1-1; TRBD1 matches 10 bases. Unmatched junction bases numbered 0, after V lost 4 bases and J lost 4 bases. CDR1 is MDHEN, CDR2 SYDVKM, per germline. This CDR3 has 13 residues. CDR3 in amino acids: CASSWTGGTEAFF. The CDR3 DNA reads TGTGCCAGCAGTTGGACAGGGGGCACTGAAGCTTTCTTT. Combining the CDR3 with reference TRBV28 and TRBJ1-1 gives the whole variable domain DVKVTQSSRYLVKRTGEKVFLECVQDMDHENMFWYRQDPGLGLRLIYFSYDVKMKEKGDIPEGYSVSREKKERFSLILESASTNQTSMYLCASSWTGGTEAFFGQGTRLTVV.

The chain employs TRBV6-5 and TRBJ1-1; the D gene is possibly TRBD1 (6 bases). Germline V gene lookup returns CDR1 MNHEY and CDR2 SVGAGI. The CDR3 extends over 14 amino acids. V lost 6 bases and J lost 1, with 12 bases in between. The CDR3 region has the DNA TGTGCCAGCAGGGCGATGACAGGGAACACTGAAGCTTTCTTT. It codes for CASRAMTGNTEAFF.

This chain uses TRBV13 with TRBJ1-1; no reliable D call. The CDR3 runs to 14 residues. The germline CDR1 and CDR2 sequences are PRHDT and FYEKMQ (reference sequence). Trimming shortened V by 0 bases and J by 3 bases, and 8 bases separated the two germline ends. The CDR3 DNA is TGTGCCAGCAGCTTAGGGGTAGCGTACACTGAAGCTTTCTTT. Amino acids: CASSLGVAYTEAFF.

This chain joins TRBV28 and TRBJ1-2; the D is unclear. The CDR3 totals 19 residues. CDR1 is MDHEN and CDR2 is SYDVKM in the germline V gene. Deletions cut 5 bases from V and 5 bases from J, with 30 bases between. The DNA for the CDR3 is TGTGCCAGCAGTCTCCCGCACCGGGGTCAGGCAGCACGATTATATGGCTACACCTTC. Amino acids: CASSLPHRGQAARLYGYTF.

The chain uses TRBV27 and TRBJ1-1, with D perhaps matching TRBD1 (6 bases). Per the germline V gene, CDR1 is MNHEY and CDR2 is SMNVEV (reference sequence). The CDR3 consists of 14 residues. The V end was cut by 8 bases, the J end by 5 bases, with 18 bases between. This chain's CDR3 is CASYKQGRGTEAFF. In DNA, the CDR3 is TGTGCCAGCTATAAACAGGGAAGGGGGACTGAAGCTTTCTTT.

This clone has a handful of counts. V usage is TRBV5-5 and J usage is TRBJ1-1; no definite D call. The germline gives CDR1 SGHKS, CDR2 YYEKEE (reference sequence). The CDR3 sequence is 15 residues long. Trimming left V 2 bases short and J 5 bases short, with 16 bases between. The CDR3 DNA sequence: TGTGCCAGCAGCTTACAGTACCGGGATTTGACTGAAGCTTTCTTT. Its translation is CASSLQYRDLTEAFF.

There are a few counts of this clone. This chain uses TRBV10-3 with TRBJ1-5, with D unclear. From germline, CDR1 is ENHRY and CDR2 SYGVKD. The CDR3 spans 17 residues. Trimming removed 0 bases from V and 4 bases from J, with 16 bases in between. The CDR3 here is CAISESALRVRNQPQHF. The CDR3 nucleotides are TGTGCCATCAGTGAGTCCGCACTGAGGGTCCGGAATCAGCCCCAGCATTTT.

This chain joins TRBV12-3 or TRBV12-4 and TRBJ2-7; a weak D match, TRBD1 (6 bases). Trimming pared 5 bases from V and 12 bases from J, leaving 17 bases between. The CDR3 runs 12 residues. In nucleotides, the CDR3 is TGTGCCAGCAGTCCTACAGGTGGGACAAGGTACTTC. It specifies CASSPTGGTRYF.

The sample holds a few counts of this clone. J is TRBJ2-4 and V is TRBV6-2 or TRBV6-3, with D tentatively TRBD1 (6 bases). Germline loops: CDR1 MNHEY, CDR2 SVGEGT. Trimming took 2 bases from V and 0 from J, leaving 17 bases between them. The CDR3 totals 18 residues. The CDR3 loop is CASSYADSAILAKNIQYF. CDR3 DNA sequence: TGTGCCAGCAGTTACGCGGACAGCGCAATTCTAGCCAAAAACATTCAGTACTTC.

V and J are TRBV5-1 and TRBJ2-1, with D tentatively TRBD2 (6 bases). The germline CDR1 and CDR2 sequences are SGHRS and YFSETQ. The CDR3 spans 16 residues. Trimming cost V 4 bases and J 0 bases, with 14 bases left between them. The CDR3 DNA sequence: TGCGCCAGCAGCCCCCGGGACTGGTTCTCCTACAATGAGCAGTTCTTC. This gives the protein CASSPRDWFSYNEQFF.

Turning to this clone: At one boundary the junction diverges from the germline segment, which might be a read error. This chain connects TRBV7-9 to TRBJ2-4; 7 positions match TRBD1. CDR3 size: 13 residues. Per the germline V gene, CDR1 is SEHNR and CDR2 is FQNEAQ (reference sequence). CDR3 sequence: CASSLVELGTAVF. CDR3 coding DNA: TGTGCCAGCAGCTTAGTTGAATTAGGGACAGCGGTCTTC.

This clone was seen only a few times. The V and J genes are TRBV2 and TRBJ1-2, with D possibly being TRBD1 (5 bases). V lost 6 bases and J lost 3, with 14 bases in between. CDR3 length equals 14 residues. The germline V gene has CDR1 SNHLY and CDR2 FYNNEI. CDR3 in amino acids: CASRTTGTDYGYTF. The CDR3 DNA reads as TGTGCCAGCAGGACCACCGGGACTGACTATGGCTACACCTTC.

V is TRBV19 and J is TRBJ1-2; TRBD1 matches 7 bases. V gave up 5 bases and J gave up 6 bases; unmatched junction bases: 9. Germline V gene sequence: CDR1 LNHDA, CDR2 SQIVND (reference sequence). There are 14 residues in the CDR3. The CDR3 sequence is CASSPGWDRNGYTF. CDR3 bases: TGTGCCAGTAGTCCGGGGTGGGACAGAAATGGCTACACCTTC. The full variable domain, with the rest looked up from reference TRBV19 and TRBJ1-2, is DGGITQSPKYLFRKEGQNVTLSCEQNLNHDAMYWYRQDPGQGLRLIYYSQIVNDFQKGDIAEGYSVSREKKESFPLTVTSAQKNPTAFYLCASSPGWDRNGYTFGSGTRLTVV.

This clone showed up just once. The chain carries TRBV28 and TRBJ2-2, with TRBD1 as a possible D gene (5 bases). The CDR3 extends over 14 amino acids. Trimming removed 7 bases from V and 0 bases from J, with 9 bases in between. The germline gives CDR1 MDHEN, CDR2 SYDVKM. The CDR3 region has the DNA TGTGCCAGCAAAAGCAGGGCGAACACCGGGGAGCTGTTTTTT. This encodes CASKSRANTGELFF. The whole variable domain, remainder taken from reference TRBV28 and TRBJ2-2, is DVKVTQSSRYLVKRTGEKVFLECVQDMDHENMFWYRQDPGLGLRLIYFSYDVKMKEKGDIPEGYSVSREKKERFSLILESASTNQTSMYLCASKSRANTGELFFGEGSRLTVL.

This clone was counted between two and nine times. This chain connects TRBV11-3 to TRBJ2-7; 7 bases are shared with TRBD1. J was trimmed by 0 bases and V by 6 bases; bases with no gene match: 5. The CDR3 has 14 residues. Germline values: CDR1 SGHNT, CDR2 YENEEA. DNA for the CDR3: TGTGCCAGCAGTCCCGGGACAGCCTCCTACGAGCAGTACTTC. Protein sequence: CASSPGTASYEQYF.

The chain has TRBV28 and TRBJ2-7, with D possibly being TRBD2 (5 bases). The V gene lost 10 bases and the J gene lost 0 bases, with 10 bases spanning the gap. The CDR3 sequence is 12 residues long. Per the germline V gene, CDR1 is MDHEN and CDR2 is SYDVKM. The CDR3 nucleotides read TGTGCCACGGCCGGGGACTCCTACGAGCAGTACTTC. It yields the protein CATAGDSYEQYF.

The chain joins TRBV10-2 to TRBJ2-6; 8 nucleotides match TRBD2. From germline, CDR1 is WSHSY and CDR2 SAAADI. The CDR3 length is 16 residues. V was clipped by 6 bases and J by 4 bases; unmatched bases: 8. The CDR3 DNA is TGCGCCAGCAGCGTAACGGGGGGGTACGGGGCCAACGTCCTGACTTTC. Amino acids: CASSVTGGYGANVLTF.

The chain joins TRBV18 to TRBJ2-1; 15 bases fit TRBD2. The germline CDR1 and CDR2 sequences are KGHSH and LQKENI. The CDR3 extends over 17 amino acids. Trimming removed 6 bases from V and 6 bases from J; junction bases left unmatched: 9. The CDR3 sequence: CASSRRGLAGGGNEQFF. The CDR3 DNA reads TGTGCCAGCTCGCGCCGGGGACTAGCGGGAGGCGGCAATGAGCAGTTCTTC.

V and J are TRBV9 and TRBJ2-3, with TRBD2 identical over 10 bases. The V gene's germline CDR1 is SGDLS and CDR2 YYNGEE. The CDR3 runs to 16 residues. Trimming took 4 bases from V and 1 from J; bases not matched to a gene: 6. The CDR3 region has the DNA TGTGCCAGCAGCTTGTCCGGGACTAGCGGCACAGATACGCAGTATTTT. Its protein product is CASSLSGTSGTDTQYF.

The chain has TRBV7-2 and TRBJ1-4; 9 bases align to TRBD1. The CDR3 sequence is 14 residues long. Per germline, CDR1 SGHTA and CDR2 FQGNSA. Trimming removed 5 bases from V and 14 bases from J; junction bases left unmatched: 12. The CDR3 DNA reads TGTGCCAGCAGCGTGAGGACAGGGGCCGCCGAGCTGTTTTTT. This translates into CASSVRTGAAELFF.

The chain carries TRBV6-5 and TRBJ1-1, with D perhaps TRBD1 (6 bases). Per the germline V gene, CDR1 is MNHEY and CDR2 is SVGAGI. The length of the CDR3 is 13 residues. Trimming left V 5 bases short and J 1 base short, with 8 bases between. CDR3: CASSIQGNTEAFF. As DNA, the CDR3 is TGTGCCAGCAGTATACAGGGGAACACTGAAGCTTTCTTT.

The V gene is TRBV12-3 or TRBV12-4, the J gene TRBJ1-2, with 8 bases matching TRBD1. The V and J ends lost 5 bases and 10 bases, in that order; junction bases with no gene match: 6. This CDR3 has 12 amino acids. Here the CDR3 DNA reads TGTGCCAGCAGTCCTCGGGACAGGACCTACACCTTC. Translated: CASSPRDRTYTF.

This clone was found a few times. The V and J genes are TRBV6-5 and TRBJ2-1, with D possibly TRBD1 on 6 matching bases. The CDR3 is 13 residues long. CDR1 MNHEY and CDR2 SVGAGI come from the germline V gene. V lost 5 bases, J lost 6 bases, and 11 bases lay in between. The CDR3 spells CASSLGALNEQFF. The CDR3 DNA sequence: TGTGCCAGCAGTCTGGGGGCCCTCAATGAGCAGTTCTTC.

The table lists this clone with a count of one. J is TRBJ2-5 and V is TRBV24-1, with 7 bases aligning to TRBD1. CDR1 and CDR2 from the germline V gene are KGHDR and SFDVKD. The CDR3 length is 15 residues. Trimming cost V 2 bases and J 3 bases; bases outside gene matches: 5. As DNA, the CDR3 is TGTGCCACCAGTGATTCCGGGACAGCGGAAGAGACCCAGTACTTC. It yields the protein CATSDSGTAEETQYF.

Only a few counts were recorded for this clone. This chain links TRBV11-3 with TRBJ1-1; no definite D call. This CDR3 comprises 15 residues. Trimming left V 3 bases short and J 4 bases short, with 15 bases between. CDR1 is SGHNT and CDR2 is YENEEA in the germline V gene. The CDR3 is CASSFPSGMSTEAFF. CDR3 in DNA: TGTGCCAGCAGCTTCCCCTCCGGTATGAGCACTGAAGCTTTCTTT.

The CDR3 is CASSLDRGGDTQYF. DNA of the CDR3: TGCGCCAGCAGCTTGGACAGGGGGGGAGATACGCAGTATTTT. The chain links TRBV5-1 to TRBJ2-3, with D perhaps TRBD1 (8 bases). The CDR3 spans 14 residues. The germline V gene encodes CDR1 SGHRS and CDR2 YFSETQ. Deletions cut 0 bases from V and 5 bases from J, with 10 bases between.

The chain has TRBV2 and TRBJ1-2; unclear D gene. With 8 bases removed from V and 6 bases from J, the gap between germline ends came to 19 bases. CDR3 length: 14 residues. Germline assignment: CDR1 SNHLY and CDR2 FYNNEI. The CDR3 is CASGGMDSPNGYTF. CDR3 bases: TGTGCCAGCGGTGGGATGGATAGCCCCAATGGCTACACCTTC.

This chain connects TRBV6-5 to TRBJ1-3; unclear D gene. The V end was cut by 6 bases, the J end by 2 bases, with 5 bases between. This CDR3 comprises 12 residues. The V gene's germline CDR1 is MNHEY and CDR2 SVGAGI. The CDR3 DNA follows: TGTGCCAGCAGAGTAGCTGGAAACACCATATATTTT. This sequence encodes CASRVAGNTIYF.